This T cell receptor beta chain was sequenced during a study of regulatory T cells in long-lasting Graves disease. Findings and caveats of the study: Persistent Graves' patients showed reduced TCR diversity versus newly diagnosed patients.

Specified time point: newly diagnosed GD, antithyroid drugs for less than 3 months. Making the TCR library involved RNA that had been extracted from PBMCs. This clonotype was counted many times. Its antigen is undetermined. Sequencing libraries for TCR beta were prepared with iRepertoire HTBI primers and Arm-PCR of CDR3 regions. TCRdb redid the calling of the multiplex PCR reads with MiXCR, one entry per CDR3 protein. Of around 460,000 distinct CDR3 sequences in the sample, 14% were seen once. Per germline, CDR1 SGHAT and CDR2 FQNNGV. V shed 5 bases, J shed 0 bases, and the junction held 14 bases outside the gene matches. This CDR3 spans 19 amino acids. Separately, the same data were catalogued under a study of T cells in Graves' hyperthyroidism and ophthalmopathy.

The chain links TRBV11-2 to TRBJ2-1, with 9 bases fitting TRBD2. The TCR comes from a woman in her forties or fifties with Graves disease. The sample in question was peripheral blood mononuclear cells (PBMCs), obtained at new diagnosis, from a patient treated with antithyroid drugs. CDR3 in amino acids: CASSAPGLADSRSYNEQFF. In DNA form, the CDR3 reads TGTGCCAGCAGCGCTCCGGGACTAGCCGATTCTCGCTCCTACAATGAGCAGTTCTTC.